The sequence of this TCR beta chain was determined in a study of blood T cell repertoires in COVID-19. The overall study: Researchers got acute and convalescent COVID-19 samples from the United States, Italy and Spain.

Participants spanned ages about 18 to 100 years and resided in fewer than 30 US areas. In assigning cohorts, the study relied on participant-reported clinical history. The recovered donors of Cohort 3 showed two negative PCRs, clearance, or symptom resolution. Between the trimmed V and J ends, which lost 2 bases and 9 bases, there was a span of 20 bases. The CDR3 length is 16 residues. Germline assignment: CDR1 SGHTA and CDR2 FQGNSA. Generated by immunoSEQ multiplex PCR, the TCRdb table keeps only in-frame clones and is missing some. The sample records 250,000 or so clones, around 82% being singletons.

The gene calls are TRBV7-2 and TRBJ2-1, with D tentatively TRBD1 (6 bases). This sequence was found in a man between 45 and 60 years old who had recovered from COVID-19. Input material: PBMCs or T cells enriched from blood (not recorded which). CDR3 region: CASSLIWVAQGSEQFF. The CDR3 coding sequence is TGTGCCAGCAGCTTAATATGGGTGGCGCAGGGGAGTGAGCAGTTCTTC.